This section outlines one T cell receptor (beta chain) sequence together with its context. CDR3 length equals 13 residues. The germline CDR1 and CDR2 sequences are MNHEY and SVGEGT. Trimming shortened V by 4 bases and J by 6 bases, and 13 bases separated the two germline ends. The data are from a study of blood T cell repertoires in COVID-19. About the research overall: Specimens from acute and convalescent COVID-19 originated in the United States, Italy and Spain.

Some clones are missing from TCRdb's copy, which holds only in-frame ones; the method was immunoSEQ multiplex PCR. The sample lists about 13,000 clones, around nine tenths occurring once. The TCR sequence derives from a man of 80 years or more with acute or convalescent COVID-19. The chain is built from TRBV6-2 or TRBV6-3 and TRBJ2-7; possible D gene TRBD1, 5 bases. The source material was peripheral blood. The CDR3 protein is CASSFTDTLEQYF. The DNA for the CDR3 is TGTGCCAGCAGTTTTACGGACACCCTCGAGCAGTACTTC.